Listed below are T cell receptor beta chains from one sample, sequenced in a study of vaccination effects on CD4 cells after COVID-19. TCRdb's copy holds only in-frame clones and misses some; the assay was immunoSEQ multiplex PCR. The table includes about 59,000 clones, 60% to 80% detected once. Which antigens these TCRs recognize remains unknown. The input for sequencing was CD4+ T cells from PBMCs cultured with HCoV-OC43 spike peptides, taken after COVID-19 vaccination. These receptor sequences come from a human donor who received a COVID-19 vaccine. Both conserved end residues are part of each CDR3. The order of the fields is clone size, D gene, V gene, J gene, CDR3 protein, CDR3 DNA. D genes are given only for firm matches. The size entry is marked missing in some rows and otherwise reads once, few, many or a size class.

.	.	TRBV11-2	TRBJ2-2	CASSLGMWGRNTGELFF	TGTGCCAGCAGCTTAGGAATGTGGGGTCGGAACACCGGGGAGCTGTTTTTT
.	.	TRBV24-1	TRBJ1-1	CATSESPGNTEAFF	TGTGCCACCAGTGAATCTCCAGGGAACACTGAAGCTTTCTTT
.	TRBD1	TRBV6-5	TRBJ2-1	CASSYDVGQGGKEQFF	TGTGCCAGCAGTTACGACGTCGGACAGGGTGGGAAAGAGCAGTTCTTC
.	.	TRBV5-6	TRBJ2-5	CASSRPMPETQYF	TGTGCCAGCAGCCGTCCCATGCCAGAGACCCAGTACTTC
.	.	TRBV7-3	TRBJ2-2	CASSFGTSTGELFF	TGTGCCAGCAGCTTCGGGACATCCACCGGGGAGCTGTTTTTT
.	.	TRBV7-2	TRBJ2-5	CASSLAGGPETQYF	TGTGCCAGCAGCTTAGCAGGCGGGCCGGAGACCCAGTACTTC
.	TRBD2	TRBV4-1	TRBJ2-5	CASSQGPLRAGGLETQYF	TGCGCCAGCAGCCAAGGGCCCCTTAGGGCGGGGGGGCTGGAGACCCAGTACTTC
few	.	TRBV7-9	TRBJ1-5	CASSTGPGVFQPQHF	TGTGCCAGCAGCACGGGACCAGGAGTGTTTCAGCCCCAGCATTTT
.	.	TRBV5-1	TRBJ2-2	CASSRDGVGELFF	TGCGCCAGCAGTCGCGACGGGGTTGGGGAGCTGTTTTTT
.	TRBD1	TRBV2	TRBJ1-5	CASNRGSNQPQHF	TGTGCCAGCAACAGGGGTAGCAATCAGCCCCAGCATTTT
.	.	TRBV4-2	TRBJ1-2	CASSQEIDSNYGYTF	TGTGCCAGCAGCCAAGAAATTGACAGTAACTATGGCTACACCTTC
.	.	TRBV15	TRBJ2-5	CATSGWDSIQETQYF	TGTGCCACCAGCGGCTGGGACTCCATTCAAGAGACCCAGTACTTC
.	TRBD1	TRBV5-1	TRBJ1-1	CASSLGDRGRTEAFF	TGCGCCAGCAGCTTGGGGGACAGGGGACGGACTGAAGCTTTCTTT
.	.	TRBV9	TRBJ2-5	CASSAGLWETQYF	TGTGCCAGCAGCGCGGGACTCTGGGAGACCCAGTACTTC
.	.	TRBV3-1/TRBV3-2	TRBJ1-4	CASRRSRGEEKLFF	TGTGCCAGCAGGAGAAGCAGGGGAGAGGAAAAACTGTTTTTT
.	TRBD1	TRBV18	TRBJ1-2	CASSPWTGADYGYTF	TGTGCCAGCTCACCCTGGACAGGAGCTGACTATGGCTACACCTTC
.	.	TRBV9	TRBJ1-6	CASSVALPPGSPLHF	TGTGCCAGCAGCGTAGCCCTCCCCCCCGGTTCACCCCTCCACTTT
.	.	TRBV3-1/TRBV3-2	TRBJ2-2	CASSQVGVRELFF	TGTGCCAGCAGCCAAGTCGGCGTGCGGGAGCTGTTTTTT
.	.	TRBV4-3	TRBJ2-2	CASSHWRGENTGELFF	TGCGCCAGCAGCCACTGGAGGGGCGAGAACACCGGGGAGCTGTTTTTT
.	.	TRBV30	TRBJ2-1	CACSAGLLYNEQFF	TGTGCCTGTTCAGCAGGGCTACTCTACAATGAGCAGTTCTTC
.	TRBD1	TRBV7-9	TRBJ2-3	CASSSTQGYSIYTQYF	TGTGCCAGCAGCTCCACACAGGGGTATTCCATATATACGCAGTATTTT
.	.	TRBV11-2	TRBJ1-2	CASTQVSGFGYGYTF	TGTGCCAGCACCCAAGTCTCGGGTTTCGGCTATGGCTACACCTTC
.	TRBD1	TRBV24-1	TRBJ1-5	CATSDRGREPQHF	TGTGCCACCTCGGACAGGGGTAGGGAGCCCCAGCATTTT
.	TRBD1	TRBV7-2	TRBJ1-6	CASSLIQGYSPLHF	TGTGCCAGCAGCTTAATACAGGGGTATTCACCCCTCCACTTT
.	.	TRBV30	TRBJ1-1	CAWSPGQGGSEAFF	TGTGCCTGGAGCCCGGGGCAGGGAGGGTCTGAAGCTTTCTTT
.	.	TRBV24-1	TRBJ2-5	CATSDLGSGKAQYF	TGTGCCACCAGTGATTTAGGATCGGGGAAGGCCCAGTACTTC
once	.	TRBV21-1	TRBJ1-2	CASSKTLVSKGGGYTF	TGTGCCAGCAGCAAAACCCTCGTCTCTAAGGGGGGCGGCTACACCTTC
.	.	TRBV18	TRBJ1-3	CASSPVGAGNTIYF	TGTGCCAGCTCACCAGTAGGGGCTGGAAACACCATATATTTT
.	.	TRBV27	TRBJ1-1	CASSLNRETEAFF	TGTGCCAGCAGTTTGAACAGGGAGACTGAAGCTTTCTTT
.	TRBD1	TRBV18	TRBJ2-2	CASSSQGDTGELFF	TGTGCCAGCTCATCTCAGGGGGACACCGGGGAGCTGTTTTTT
.	TRBD1	TRBV19	TRBJ2-2	CATREGQGAGGELFF	TGTGCCACAAGAGAGGGACAGGGGGCCGGCGGGGAGCTGTTTTTT
.	.	TRBV24-1	TRBJ2-1	CATSDPTGPDNEQFF	TGTGCCACCAGTGATCCTACGGGACCTGACAATGAGCAGTTCTTC
.	TRBD1	TRBV18	TRBJ2-5	CASSTTGQGARGTQYF	TGTGCCAGCTCGACCACTGGACAGGGGGCGAGGGGGACCCAGTACTTC
.	TRBD2	TRBV28	TRBJ2-1	CASSSPLLSGGAFREQFF	TGTGCCAGCAGTTCCCCACTACTTAGCGGGGGGGCTTTTCGGGAGCAGTTCTTC
.	.	TRBV20-1	TRBJ1-4	CSASRHEKLFF	TGCAGTGCCTCCAGGCACGAAAAACTGTTTTTT
.	TRBD2	TRBV6-6	TRBJ2-6	CASRAGNGANVLTF	TGTGCCAGCAGAGCGGGGAACGGGGCCAACGTCCTGACTTTC
.	.	TRBV7-3	TRBJ1-1	CASSLRMNTEAFF	TGTGCCAGCAGCTTAAGAATGAACACTGAAGCTTTCTTT
.	TRBD1	TRBV6-4	TRBJ1-6	CANPGQGGYNSPLHF	TGTGCCAACCCGGGACAGGGAGGCTATAATTCACCCCTCCACTTT
.	TRBD2	TRBV9	TRBJ2-4	CASSVSGGGNIQYF	TGTGCCAGCAGCGTCAGCGGGGGAGGGAACATTCAGTACTTC
.	.	TRBV12-3/TRBV12-4	TRBJ1-5	CASSFGNQPQHF	TGTGCCAGCAGTTTCGGGAATCAGCCCCAGCATTTT
.	.	TRBV10-3	TRBJ1-5	CAISESKGWQPQHF	TGTGCCATCAGTGAGTCGAAGGGATGGCAGCCCCAGCATTTT
.	.	TRBV2	TRBJ1-4	CASSRQVPSNEKLFF	TGTGCCAGCAGTCGACAGGTCCCATCGAATGAAAAACTGTTTTTT